The table lists the clone carrying this T cell receptor beta chain with a few counts. Data came from immunoSEQ multiplex PCR; TCRdb stores just in-frame clones and leaves some out. Altogether around 190,000 clones are present, 70% to 90% being singletons, with the ten largest covering roughly a sixth. V lost 1 base and J lost 1; bases outside the gene matches: 2. Germline V gene lookup returns CDR1 LNHDA and CDR2 SQIVND (reference sequence). There are 15 residues in the CDR3. This record belongs to a study of blood T cell repertoires in COVID-19. Study-level information: The United States, Italy and Spain supplied acute and convalescent COVID-19 samples. From T cells, B-cell-depleted T cells, or PBMCs came the material, which was cDNA or gDNA.

Followed longitudinally, the Seattle patients had been enrolled during active infection. Sequenced input: peripheral blood. The clonotype was recovered from a man aged 45-60 years with COVID-19, enrolled during active disease. The gene calls are TRBV19 and TRBJ2-7; TRBD1 agrees at 9 bases. CDR3 sequence reads: CASSIGGTGSYEQYF. The DNA of the CDR3 is TGTGCCAGTAGTATAGGAGGGACAGGGTCCTACGAGCAGTACTTC.